This TCR beta chain came from a study of T-cell reconstitution after alpha-beta-depleted transplantation in children. V was cut by 5 bases and J by 5 bases, with 15 bases left in between. This CDR3 contains 14 residues. Germline V gene sequence: CDR1 MGHDK, CDR2 SYGVNS. Unique molecular identifiers were incorporated when the TCRbeta library was constructed. TCRdb redid the calling of the PCR reads with MiXCR, one entry per CDR3 protein. The data hold under 100,000 distinct CDR3 sequences, with about 16% observed a single time. With regard to this clonotype: Its specificity is not known.

Whole-study results and caveats: Some patients' high day-60 TCRbeta diversity was attributed to recipient cells surviving conditioning.

This chain joins TRBV25-1 and TRBJ2-5; D gene ambiguous. The sample here was PBMCs, mostly from graft donor cells, taken 180 days after TCRalphabeta/CD19-depleted stem cell transplant. The TCR comes from a male patient between 2 and 15 years old who had a stem cell transplant for acute lymphoblastic leukemia, so the T cells may come from the graft donor. CDR3 coding DNA: TGTGCCAGCAGTACGCCGGCCGTATGGGAGACCCAGTACTTC. Amino acids: CASSTPAVWETQYF.